This T cell receptor (beta chain) was captured in a study of cytomegalovirus exposure and HLA in healthy donors (TCRdb year 2017). A note on the overall study: The 500 to 700 repertoires of the first cohort and the 95 to 150 validation repertoires were produced on the same platform, according to a later analysis. The study combined high-throughput TCR immunosequencing, statistical association of individual TCRs with disease status, and machine learning to predict cytomegalovirus infection status. The aim of the study was to test whether cataloging public T cell receptors could identify signatures of past pathogen exposure. A separate validation cohort of 100 to 150 different subjects was used in addition to the roughly 720-subject first cohort.

Study-wide conclusions, independent of this receptor: The classifier was reported to diagnose cytomegalovirus status with high specificity and sensitivity in both the original cohort and the validation cohort. The study listed approximately 160 TCR beta chains as associated with cytomegalovirus. A few of the identified cytomegalovirus-associated TCR beta chains were confirmed in vitro to be specific for cytomegalovirus antigens. Subsequent analysis determined that TCRs grouped into clusters in the first cohort also showed a tendency toward co-occurrence across the 120 validation repertoires, and 94% of cluster scores exceeded 0. A later analysis had no HLA typing for the validation cohort, so co-occurrence there was scored across all 110 or so repertoires. While some public TCRs were present in many individuals, most TCR sequences turned up only very rarely across donors. It was suggested by the authors that the approach could potentially be generalized to other disease states and immunological phenotypes.

The donors belonged to the validation cohort of over a hundred subjects, which was separate from the approximately 700-subject first cohort. The library came from the immunoSEQ multiplex PCR assay. In the paper's pipeline: A statistical classification framework was built for diagnosing cytomegalovirus status from the catalog of TCR beta chain sequences. Here the immuneACCESS table is served through TCRdb, limited to in-frame sequences with V and J called. Missing clones are a known gap in these copies; in checked studies unresolved V genes cover under half, and the rest lacks a known reason. From that table come the V and J calls and clone size; the DNA was used to work out D and trimming. This sample gives over 200,000 clones in total; roughly 83% of them show up just once. The top ten clonotypes cover about 14% of the sample. About this clone itself: No antigen is known for it. Base qualities are missing; no much larger clone stands one base away.

The CDR3 holds 15 amino acids from the cysteine to the phenylalanine. The DNA shown is the 45-base CDR3, in frame from base 1. Unmatched junction bases come to 8, with V trimmed by 6 bases and J by 0 bases. CDR1 and CDR2 (SNHLY, FYNNEI) derive from the germline V gene. The V gene is TRBV2 and the J gene is TRBJ2-7; TRBD2 lines up with 7 middle nucleotides. The source of this sequence is a woman in her twenties or thirties in good health and CMV-seropositive. Sequencing was performed on PBMCs. The CDR3 region has the sequence CASRTLAGVSYEQYF. DNA sequence: TGTGCCAGCAGGACCTTGGCGGGAGTCTCCTACGAGCAGTACTTC.